A single sample is the source of the 5 T cell receptor beta chains below, sequenced in a study of blood T cell repertoires in COVID-19. Sequencing used immunoSEQ multiplex PCR; TCRdb keeps in-frame clones, though not all of them. In the table there are tens of thousands of clones, 65% to 90% of which are singletons. The sample comprised peripheral blood. These receptor sequences come from a man aged 55 to 69 with acute or convalescent COVID-19.

This clone was observed a few times. The chain couples TRBV7-9 to TRBJ2-1; the match to TRBD2 covers 9 bases. CDR3 length: 16 residues. J was trimmed by 6 bases and V by 5 bases; bases with no gene match: 11. Germline-derived CDR1 and CDR2 are SEHNR and FQNEAQ (reference sequence). This CDR3 reads CASSPLRGRAFNEQFF. The CDR3 DNA reads TGTGCCAGCAGCCCTCTCCGCGGGAGGGCCTTCAATGAGCAGTTCTTC.

The V gene is TRBV28, the J gene TRBJ2-7, with 7 nucleotides matching TRBD1. CDR1 MDHEN and CDR2 SYDVKM come from the germline V gene. The CDR3 loop spans 15 amino acids. Trimming took 5 bases from V and 4 from J; bases not matched to a gene: 11. CDR3 in DNA: TGTGCCAGCAGTACTCCTCGGACAGGAGTATACGAGCAGTACTTC. Its translation: CASSTPRTGVYEQYF.

The rearrangement joins TRBV5-1 to TRBJ2-7; the match to TRBD2 covers 12 bases. The CDR3 length is 15 residues. J was trimmed by 5 bases and V by 2 bases; bases with no gene match: 5. Germline values: CDR1 SGHRS, CDR2 YFSETQ. CDR3: CASSFSSGRANEQYF. CDR3 coding DNA: TGCGCCAGCAGCTTTTCTAGCGGGAGGGCCAACGAGCAGTACTTC.

The chain is built from TRBV18 and TRBJ2-5; no definite D call. The CDR3 has 13 residues. The V gene's germline CDR1 is KGHSH and CDR2 LQKENI. Trimming took off 3 bases at V and 7 bases at J, with 12 bases between the two ends. CDR3 DNA: TGTGCCAGCTCACCTCCAATCACGGGGACCCAGTACTTC. Protein: CASSPPITGTQYF.

This chain links TRBV25-1 with TRBJ1-2; a possible D gene is TRBD1 (5 bases). The CDR3 contains 16 residues. Germline loops: CDR1 MGHDK, CDR2 SYGVNS. Trimming took 6 bases from V and 7 from J, leaving 24 bases between them. The CDR3 coding sequence is TGTGCCAGCAGAAAGGGACCGACTCCCCAGGGAGGTGGCTACACCTTC. This translates into CASRKGPTPQGGGYTF.